The 18 T cell receptor beta chains given below trace back to one sample, sequenced in a study of cytomegalovirus exposure and HLA in healthy donors. PCR primers comprised 60 Vbeta and 13 Jbeta primers. TCRdb keeps only in-frame clones here, not all; method: immunoSEQ multiplex PCR. The sample comprises under 200,000 clones, approximately 75% of which are singletons, and 1.9% rests with the top ten. The sequenced sample consisted of PBMCs. The receptors were sampled from a young woman in good health and CMV-seronegative.

The chain combines TRBV19 with TRBJ2-2, with TRBD1 identical over 7 bases. The junction had 6 bases not matched to a gene; V was cut back by 5 bases and J by 6 bases. The germline V gene has CDR1 LNHDA and CDR2 SQIVND (reference sequence). The CDR3 has 14 amino acids. The DNA for the CDR3 is TGTGCCAGTAGTGCAACAGGGGTCTCCGGGGAGCTGTTTTTT. Translated, it gives CASSATGVSGELFF.

The chain joins TRBV6-1 to TRBJ1-6; 9 nucleotides line up with TRBD1. The V and J ends lost 5 bases and 9 bases, in that order; junction bases with no gene match: 5. The CDR3 length is 14 residues. Germline CDR1 MNHNS, CDR2 SASEGT. The CDR3 DNA reads as TGTGCCAGCAGTACGGGACAGGGATCTTCACCCCTCCACTTT. Protein product: CASSTGQGSSPLHF.

CDR3 nucleotide sequence: TGTGCCAGCAGCTCCAGGGTTGCTAGCGGGTTCACAGATACGCAGTATTTT. Its translation: CASSSRVASGFTDTQYF. The V call is TRBV11-2, the J call TRBJ2-3; 8 nucleotides align to TRBD2. Germline-derived CDR1 and CDR2 are SGHAT and FQNNGV. With V trimmed by 4 bases and J by 2 bases, 11 bases remained unmatched. The CDR3 covers 17 residues.

Worth noting for this clone: One end of the junction fails to match germline, which may point to a read error. V is TRBV7-9 and J is TRBJ1-4, with TRBD1 matching over 9 bases. This CDR3 region has 17 residues. In germline, CDR1 is SEHNR, CDR2 FQNEAQ (reference sequence). The CDR3 is CSSSPGQGGNVVRKLFF. CDR3 nucleotide sequence: TGTTCCAGCAGCCCGGGACAGGGAGGAAACGTGGTTCGAAAACTGTTTTTT.

The chain uses TRBV2 and TRBJ1-2; no clear D gene. V was shortened by 8 bases and J by 4 bases, with 17 bases between the two germline ends. The CDR3 is made up of 14 amino acids. CDR1 SNHLY and CDR2 FYNNEI come from the germline V gene. CDR3 region: CASRPGGYSYGYTF. Written as DNA, the CDR3 is TGTGCCAGCCGCCCAGGAGGCTATAGCTATGGCTACACCTTC.

This clone was observed once. V is TRBV7-9 and J is TRBJ1-1; 7 bases align to TRBD1. This CDR3 has 15 residues. V shed 0 bases and J 4 bases; nucleotides not matched to a gene: 5. CDR1 is SEHNR, CDR2 FQNEAQ, per germline (reference sequence). The CDR3 sequence: CASSLAAGGITEAFF. CDR3 coding DNA: TGTGCCAGCAGCTTAGCCGCAGGGGGGATCACTGAAGCTTTCTTT.

This clone was counted a few times. The J gene is TRBJ2-2, the V gene TRBV7-3, with TRBD1 matching 8 bases. The CDR3 consists of 16 residues. The trim removed 1 base at V and 4 bases at J, leaving 5 bases unmatched. CDR1 and CDR2 (germline): SGHTA, FQGTGA. The CDR3 sequence is CASSLMAGGVTGELFF. As DNA, the CDR3 is TGTGCCAGCAGCTTAATGGCAGGGGGCGTCACCGGGGAGCTGTTTTTT.

The table lists this clone with a few counts. CDR3 protein: CASSYAGPLYGYTF. The CDR3 nucleotides read TGTGCCAGCAGTTATGCAGGGCCCCTCTATGGCTACACCTTC. The chain combines TRBV6-5 with TRBJ1-2, with D perhaps TRBD1 (5 bases). The CDR3 is 14 residues long. Per the germline V gene, CDR1 is MNHEY and CDR2 is SVGAGI. V shed 3 bases and J shed 4 bases, with 12 bases lying between them.

This chain uses TRBV6-1 with TRBJ1-2; TRBD1 is a possible D gene (6 bases). The CDR3 is 15 residues long. Germline assignment: CDR1 MNHNS and CDR2 SASEGT. V shed 4 bases and J shed 2 bases, with 14 bases lying between them. The chain's CDR3 is CASSVRDTLNYGYTF. Here the CDR3 DNA reads TGTGCCAGCAGTGTACGGGACACTTTAAACTATGGCTACACCTTC.

This clone showed up just a few times. The genes are TRBV19 and TRBJ1-1; unclear D gene. V was shortened by 3 bases and J by 1 base, with 6 bases between the two germline ends. The germline gives CDR1 LNHDA, CDR2 SQIVND (reference sequence). The CDR3 runs to 13 residues. The CDR3 nucleotides read TGTGCCAGTAGTATTGGCAGGAACACTGAAGCTTTCTTT. This sequence encodes CASSIGRNTEAFF.

V usage is TRBV19 and J usage is TRBJ2-5, with 7 bases lining up with TRBD1. Looked up from germline, CDR1 is LNHDA and CDR2 is SQIVND (reference sequence). The CDR3 loop spans 15 amino acids. V was pared by 3 bases and J by 3 bases, with 7 bases of the junction left unmatched. This chain's CDR3 is CASSMGQSVKETQYF. The CDR3 DNA is TGTGCCAGTAGTATGGGACAGAGCGTTAAAGAGACCCAGTACTTC.

V usage is TRBV2 and J usage is TRBJ2-7; D is possibly TRBD2 (6 bases). Germline V CDR1 and CDR2: SNHLY, FYNNEI. The CDR3 is made up of 14 amino acids. V was shortened by 10 bases and J by 4 bases, with 20 bases between the two germline ends. CDR3 sequence: CATRGSATLYEQYF. The DNA for the CDR3 is TGTGCCACCCGGGGGTCGGCCACTCTTTACGAGCAGTACTTC.

The V call is TRBV11-2, the J call TRBJ2-1, with 8 bases fitting TRBD2. V was clipped by 5 bases and J by 6 bases; unmatched bases: 12. This CDR3 comprises 16 residues. Germline CDR1 is SGHAT and CDR2 is FQNNGV. The CDR3 nucleotides are TGTGCCAGCAGCAGACCGGGACTAGGAAGATTCAATGAGCAGTTCTTC. This gives the protein CASSRPGLGRFNEQFF.

This chain connects TRBV2 to TRBJ1-1; 7 positions agree with TRBD1. This CDR3 is 15 amino acids long. With V trimmed by 4 bases and J by 4 bases, 9 bases remained unmatched. Germline lookup yields CDR1 SNHLY and CDR2 FYNNEI. In nucleotides, the CDR3 is TGTGCCAGCAGTGTAGTCCCCGACAGGGCCACTGAAGCTTTCTTT. Protein product: CASSVVPDRATEAFF.

This chain links TRBV5-1 with TRBJ1-3, with a weak D call TRBD1 (5 bases). V lost 5 bases and J 0 bases, leaving 12 bases between the germline ends. Germline V CDR1 and CDR2: SGHRS, YFSETQ. CDR3 size: 15 residues. This CDR3 reads CASSDRGGSGNTIYF. CDR3 bases: TGCGCCAGCAGTGATAGGGGAGGCTCTGGAAACACCATATATTTT.

The rearrangement links TRBV19 to TRBJ2-4, with a tentative D call TRBD1 (6 bases). Trimming removed 5 bases at V and 12 bases at J, with 11 bases between. The germline V gene has CDR1 LNHDA and CDR2 SQIVND (reference sequence). This CDR3 is built from 11 residues. CDR3 in DNA: TGTGCCAGTAGTGCCTCACAGGGTCAGTACTTC. It specifies CASSASQGQYF.

In the case of this clone: At one end, the junction sequence differs from germline, possibly due to a read error. Other DNA variants within this sample encode the same CDR3. The J gene is TRBJ1-5, the V gene TRBV27; D possibly corresponds to TRBD1 (6 bases). The CDR3 contains 15 residues. From germline, CDR1 is MNHEY and CDR2 SMNVEV (reference sequence). The DNA for the CDR3 is TGTTCCAGCAGTTCGACAGGACGCAGCAATCAGCCCCAGCATTTT. Encoded protein: CSSSSTGRSNQPQHF.

Relative to its sample, this clone is medium-sized. Other DNA sequences from this sample encode an identical CDR3 as well. The V gene is TRBV30, the J gene TRBJ2-3; D not resolved. Germline values: CDR1 GTSNPN, CDR2 SVGIG (reference sequence). There are 12 residues in the CDR3. Trimming cost V 3 bases and J 1 base, with 5 bases left between them. DNA of the CDR3: TGTGCCTGGAGCTTTGGCACAGATACGCAGTATTTT. Protein product: CAWSFGTDTQYF.